The 13 T cell receptor beta chains presented below share a single source sample, sequenced in a study of blood T cell repertoires in COVID-19. Sequenced by immunoSEQ multiplex PCR; TCRdb stores in-frame clones only, minus some. The table has a few hundred thousand clones, around 87% seen once. Sample: peripheral blood. The receptors shown here come from a woman aged 50 to 60 with acute or convalescent COVID-19.

V usage is TRBV11-2 and J usage is TRBJ1-4; 8 bases match TRBD1. The V and J ends lost 2 bases and 7 bases, in that order; junction bases with no gene match: 9. CDR3 length: 16 amino acids. Germline V lookup: CDR1 SGHAT, CDR2 FQNNGV. CDR3 DNA sequence: TGTGCCAGCAGCTTAACCAGGGGGCGAGTTGGTGAAAAACTGTTTTTT. Translating gives CASSLTRGRVGEKLFF.

J is TRBJ2-1 and V is TRBV7-9, with 8 bases aligning to TRBD1. Germline CDR1 is SEHNR and CDR2 is FQNEAQ (reference sequence). The CDR3 is 15 residues long. The V gene end was trimmed by 4 bases and the J gene end by 7 bases; junction bases not matched to a gene: 9. CDR3 protein: CASSSRTGFPNEQFF. CDR3 nucleotide sequence: TGTGCCAGCAGCTCGAGGACAGGGTTCCCGAATGAGCAGTTCTTC.

The rearrangement uses TRBV28 and TRBJ2-7; 10 nucleotides agree with TRBD2. Unmatched junction bases numbered 2, after V lost 1 base and J lost 5 bases. The CDR3 has 14 residues. CDR1 MDHEN and CDR2 SYDVKM come from the germline V gene. CDR3 bases: TGTGCCAGCAGTTTATTACTAGCGGGAAACGAGCAGTACTTC. As protein: CASSLLLAGNEQYF. The full variable domain, in which reference TRBV28 and TRBJ2-7 provide the parts outside the CDR3, is DVKVTQSSRYLVKRTGEKVFLECVQDMDHENMFWYRQDPGLGLRLIYFSYDVKMKEKGDIPEGYSVSREKKERFSLILESASTNQTSMYLCASSLLLAGNEQYFGPGTRLTVT.

In its sample, this clone was seen a few times. V gene TRBV19 combines with J gene TRBJ1-2; 8 nucleotides line up with TRBD1. Germline lookup yields CDR1 LNHDA and CDR2 SQIVND (reference sequence). Trimming removed 3 bases from V and 8 bases from J; junction bases left unmatched: 8. The CDR3 is 14 residues long. The CDR3 spells CASSIGQGPSGYTF. CDR3 DNA sequence: TGTGCCAGTAGTATCGGACAGGGCCCTTCGGGCTACACCTTC.

The chain joins TRBV7-8 to TRBJ2-1; 15 bases fit TRBD2. CDR1 is SGHVS and CDR2 is FQNEAQ in the germline V gene. The CDR3 is 20 amino acids. Trimming removed 2 bases from V and 4 bases from J; junction bases left unmatched: 12. The DNA for the CDR3 is TGTGCCAGCAGCTTACGGGGGACTAGCGGGAGGAAGGGGGTATACAATGAGCAGTTCTTC. Translation: CASSLRGTSGRKGVYNEQFF.

The chain combines TRBV5-1 with TRBJ2-7, with a weak D call TRBD2 (5 bases). Trimming pared 4 bases from V and 6 bases from J, leaving 17 bases between. The length of the CDR3 is 14 residues. Germline V gene data show CDR1 as SGHRS and CDR2 as YFSETQ. CDR3 in DNA: TGCGCCAGCAGCCCCGGACTTCCACTCACCGAGCAGTACTTC. It codes for CASSPGLPLTEQYF.

This rearrangement joins TRBV6-6 to TRBJ1-5; 7 bases match TRBD1. V lost 7 bases, J lost 5 bases, and 8 bases stayed unmatched. The CDR3 is 14 amino acids. The germline gives CDR1 MNHNY, CDR2 SVGAGI (reference sequence). The CDR3 loop is CASKEIGGDQPQHF. The CDR3 DNA is TGTGCCAGCAAAGAAATAGGGGGCGATCAGCCCCAGCATTTT.

The rearrangement uses TRBV5-6 and TRBJ1-4; D is undetermined. V lost 1 base and J lost 0, with 7 bases in between. This CDR3 spans 15 amino acids. Germline CDR1 SGHDT, CDR2 YYEEEE. The CDR3 loop is CASSLMGPTNEKLFF. CDR3 DNA: TGTGCCAGCAGCTTGATGGGCCCAACTAATGAAAAACTGTTTTTT.

V is TRBV27 and J is TRBJ2-1, with 8 bases aligning to TRBD2. CDR1 is MNHEY and CDR2 is SMNVEV in the germline V gene (reference sequence). CDR3 length: 15 residues. V gave up 4 bases and J gave up 4 bases; unmatched junction bases: 6. This chain's CDR3 is CASSSKRGMYNEQFF. CDR3 coding DNA: TGTGCCAGCAGTTCGAAGCGGGGGATGTACAATGAGCAGTTCTTC.

The chain carries TRBV2 and TRBJ2-5; 9 nucleotides line up with TRBD2. The length of the CDR3 is 13 residues. The J segment lost 4 bases and the V segment lost 3 bases, leaving 0 bases of the junction unmatched. The V gene's germline CDR1 is SNHLY and CDR2 FYNNEI. CDR3 sequence: CASSEGLAETQYF. DNA for the CDR3: TGTGCCAGCAGTGAGGGACTAGCAGAGACCCAGTACTTC. Using reference TRBV2 and TRBJ2-5 for the parts outside the CDR3, the full variable domain is EPEVTQTPSHQVTQMGQEVILRCVPISNHLYFYWYRQILGQKVEFLVSFYNNEISEKSEIFDDQFSVERPDGSNFTLKIRSTKLEDSAMYFCASSEGLAETQYFGPGTRLLVL.

The chain has TRBV3-1 (or the pseudogene TRBV3-2) and TRBJ1-2, with 9 bases lining up with TRBD1. CDR1 and CDR2 from the germline V gene are LGHDT and YNNKEL (reference sequence). Trimming took 3 bases from V and 7 from J; bases not matched to a gene: 12. The length of the CDR3 is 16 residues. The CDR3, as DNA: TGTGCCAGCAGCCAGGGGACAGGGACCTTTCTCGGTGGCTACACCTTC. Translating gives CASSQGTGTFLGGYTF.

This sequence joins TRBV6-1 and TRBJ1-4, with 8 bases that match TRBD1. The CDR3 has 16 amino acids. Germline assignment: CDR1 MNHNS and CDR2 SASEGT. V lost 4 bases and J lost 4; bases outside the gene matches: 8. The DNA of the CDR3 is TGTGCCAGCAGTGGTTGGGACAGGACTAGTAATGAAAAACTGTTTTTT. It encodes CASSGWDRTSNEKLFF.

This rearrangement joins TRBV11-2 to TRBJ2-1, with 8 positions matching TRBD2. V shed 4 bases and J 2 bases; nucleotides not matched to a gene: 10. The germline V gene encodes CDR1 SGHAT and CDR2 FQNNGV. The CDR3 spans 17 residues. CDR3 amino acids: CASSSRISGSTYNEQFF. The CDR3 nucleotides read TGTGCCAGCAGCTCGAGGATAAGCGGGAGCACCTACAATGAGCAGTTCTTC.